This is a list of T cell receptor beta chains from one sample in a study of shared clonotypes between healthy human individuals. Measured with immunoSEQ multiplex PCR; TCRdb has only the in-frame clones, and not every one. The sample comprises roughly 2,000,000 clones, roughly 95% of which are singletons, and more than 1.5% rests with the top ten. The sequencing sample was made of naive CD8+ T cells from PBMCs. The receptors originated from a young man in good health. Some clones in this sample may be carry-over from other donors' samples. Each CDR3 is given with its conserved first and last residue. Fields, in order: V gene, CDR3 length, J gene, clone size, CDR3 protein. Clone size, where shown, is once, few, many, or a class for clones that have expanded.

TRBV27	16	TRBJ2-7	.	CASSSPGGRAGVEQYF
TRBV10-2	17	TRBJ2-5	.	CASSGVYGREARETQYF
TRBV28	15	TRBJ2-3	.	CASSQGRHLTDTQYF
TRBV7-3	15	TRBJ2-3	.	CASSPGTGPSDTQYF
TRBV7-9	17	TRBJ1-1	.	CASSLLGKGNTYTEAFF
TRBV28	15	TRBJ1-3	.	CAIRPGRYSGNTIYF
TRBV27	13	TRBJ2-7	.	CASSPGTVNEQYF
TRBV28	15	TRBJ2-3	.	CASSLRGRRTDTQYF
TRBV10-2	14	.	.	CASSEQAGAYEQYF
TRBV2	13	TRBJ2-1	.	CASSQSSYNEQFF
TRBV27	15	TRBJ2-1	.	CASSLTTSGGNEQFF
TRBV15	13	TRBJ2-7	.	CATSSGGHYEQYF
TRBV29-1	10	TRBJ1-1	.	CSVVVTEAFF
TRBV7-2	15	TRBJ2-1	.	CASSLVLAGAAEQFF
TRBV15	14	TRBJ2-2	.	CATSRVQSAGELFF
TRBV5-1	14	TRBJ2-7	.	CASSFEWGSYEQYF
TRBV27	15	TRBJ2-3	.	CASTPLAGLTDTQYF
TRBV9	15	TRBJ2-4	.	CASSLQGVPKNIQYF
TRBV2	12	TRBJ1-2	once	CASSEVGSGYTF
TRBV27	17	TRBJ2-7	.	CASSALQGQGISYEQYF
TRBV28	13	TRBJ1-5	.	CALAGFGNQPQHF
TRBV7-9	16	TRBJ1-4	once	CASSFQTGVTNEKLFF
TRBV4-1	13	TRBJ1-1	once	CASSPVGDTEAFF
TRBV13	12	TRBJ2-7	.	CASSRGGYEQYF
TRBV2	14	TRBJ2-7	.	CANLGQGASYEQYF
TRBV7-9	15	TRBJ2-2	.	CASSPMRGNTGELFF
TRBV21-1	16	TRBJ1-2	once	CASSSASGLYNYGYTF
TRBV27	14	TRBJ2-2	.	CASSLVLSPGELFF
TRBV7-9	14	TRBJ1-4	.	CASSSRARGEKLFF
TRBV6-5	13	TRBJ2-5	.	CASSPGQLETQYF
TRBV5-1	14	TRBJ1-1	.	CASRAAGGETEAFF
TRBV9	11	TRBJ2-7	.	CASSTGGEQYF
TRBV7-9	14	TRBJ2-7	.	CASSFPGRSYEQYF
TRBV7-3	15	TRBJ1-2	.	CASSPSGTGDGGYTF
TRBV6-5	12	TRBJ2-1	.	CASSTTSNEQFF
TRBV5-6	13	TRBJ2-2	.	CASSHWRAGELFF
TRBV7-2	15	TRBJ2-2	.	CASSFRDSYTGELFF
TRBV28	17	TRBJ2-7	.	CASSLSPRQVVRGEQYF
TRBV9	16	TRBJ1-2	.	CASSVDKAGGEYGYTF
TRBV4-3	18	TRBJ1-3	.	CASSQSGQGLRTGNTIYF